A selection of T cell receptor beta chains follows, all from one sample in a study of beta chain features in type 1 diabetes. TCRdb's table, derived via immunoSEQ multiplex PCR, lists solely in-frame clones and lacks some. The sample has a few hundred thousand clones, about 14% seen once. The sample taken for sequencing was central memory CD4+ T cells from blood. The receptors come from a man aged 25 to 45 in good health. Both conserved end residues are part of each CDR3. Each record gives: V gene, J gene, D gene, clone size, CDR3 DNA, CDR3 protein. D genes are given only for firm matches. Clone size appears in some rows only: once, few, many, or a class for an expanded clone.

TRBV7-2	TRBJ2-7	TRBD1	few	TGTGCCAGCAGTCGTCTGCAGGGGGCGCCCCACGAGCAGTACTTC	CASSRLQGAPHEQYF
TRBV2	TRBJ2-3	NA	few	TGTGCCAGCAGTGTCGATTCAGATACGCAGTATTTT	CASSVDSDTQYF
TRBV5-1	TRBJ2-5	NA	few	TGCGCCAGCAGCTTGGGTGCCGTTCTCGGGACAGAGACCCAGTACTTC	CASSLGAVLGTETQYF
TRBV11-2	TRBJ1-1	NA	NA	TGTGCCAGCGCCCAACAATCCGGGGAAGCTTTCTTT	CASAQQSGEAFF
TRBV4-3	TRBJ2-3	NA	once	TGCGCCAGCAGCCAAGATGGGGGGGGCGCTCAGCTAGGCACAGATACGCAGTATTTT	CASSQDGGGAQLGTDTQYF
TRBV18	TRBJ1-3	NA	few	TGTGCCAGCTCAGCTCTTTCCTCGACGGATGTCTCTGGAAACACCATATATTTT	CASSALSSTDVSGNTIYF
TRBV6-6	TRBJ1-2	NA	NA	TGTGCCATCAGGGTAGGGACTCATGGCTACACCTTC	CAIRVGTHGYTF
TRBV15	TRBJ2-5	NA	NA	TGTGCCACCAGCAGAGATTTGGGAGAGACCCAGTACTTC	CATSRDLGETQYF
TRBV5-1	TRBJ1-2	TRBD1	few	TGCGCCAGCAGCTTTGGGACAGAAACTAACTATGGCTACACCTTC	CASSFGTETNYGYTF
TRBV18	TRBJ1-5	TRBD1	few	TGTGCCAGCTCACCTGGGACAGGGCCCAATCAGCCCCAGCATTTT	CASSPGTGPNQPQHF
TRBV30	TRBJ2-3	NA	many	TGTGCCTGGAGTGTACGTAGCACAGATACGCAGTATTTT	CAWSVRSTDTQYF
TRBV9	TRBJ2-1	NA	few	TGTGCCAGCAGCGTGGGTAACCATGAGCAGTTCTTC	CASSVGNHEQFF
TRBV10-3	TRBJ2-1	TRBD1	NA	TGTGCCACTGGGACAGGGAGGAGGAATGAGCAGTTCTTC	CATGTGRRNEQFF
TRBV5-8	TRBJ2-5	TRBD1	few	TGTGCCAGCAGCTTGGGGGGGACAGGGCAAGAGACCCAGTACTTC	CASSLGGTGQETQYF
TRBV6-6	TRBJ1-5	NA	NA	TGTGCCAGCACCGTACAGGATCAGCCCCAGCATTTT	CASTVQDQPQHF
TRBV14	TRBJ2-3	NA	NA	TGTGCCAGCAGCCAAGATCGGGGGACTTGGCAGTATTTT	CASSQDRGTWQYF
TRBV6-4	TRBJ1-1	NA	NA	TGTGCCAGCTCGGCCAGCATGAACACTGAAGCTTTCTTT	CASSASMNTEAFF
TRBV5-1	TRBJ1-1	NA	few	TGCGCCAGCAGAAGAACAGTGAACACTGAAGCTTTCTTT	CASRRTVNTEAFF
TRBV6-5	TRBJ2-3	TRBD1	few	TGTGCCAGCAGTTACCAGGGGGCGAGGACAGATACGCAGTATTTT	CASSYQGARTDTQYF
TRBV7-9	TRBJ2-2	NA	NA	TGTGCCAGCAGCTTAGCCCAGCCCCACCTCACCGGGGAGCTGTTTTTT	CASSLAQPHLTGELFF
TRBV5-1	TRBJ1-1	NA	NA	TGCGCCAGCAGCCCTGGGACGGGGAACACTGAAGCTTTCTTT	CASSPGTGNTEAFF
TRBV4-2	TRBJ2-3	NA	NA	TGTGCCAGCAGCCAAGATGGCTACCTAACAGATACGCAGTATTTT	CASSQDGYLTDTQYF
TRBV27	TRBJ2-3	TRBD2	many	TGTGCCAGCTGCCACTGGACTAGCGGGGGGACAGATACGCAGTATTTT	CASCHWTSGGTDTQYF
TRBV7-2	TRBJ1-1	NA	few	TGTGCCAGCAGCCCGGGACGATCGAACACTGAAGCTTTCTTT	CASSPGRSNTEAFF
TRBV6-6	TRBJ1-2	TRBD1	NA	TGTGCCAGCAGCCGCGGACAGGGGGCGCGAGGCTACACCTTC	CASSRGQGARGYTF
TRBV7-2	TRBJ2-5	TRBD1	NA	TGTGCCAGCAGCCTAAGGACAGGACAAGAGACCCAGTACTTC	CASSLRTGQETQYF